The rows below give T cell receptor beta chains drawn from one sample of a study of T-cell memory formation after mild COVID-19. MiXCR, applied by TCRdb to the 5' RACE reads, yields one record per CDR3 protein. The table includes 55,000 to 75,000 distinct CDR3 sequences, about a quarter detected once. Sequencing was carried out using PBMCs or a T cell subset sorted from them (not recorded which). The source of these receptors is a man younger than 35 who had mild COVID-19 (a few samples of this study predate the infection). Cell type and time point are not known. Each CDR3 is given with its conserved first and last residue. The D gene is left open where the match is weak. Size is omitted from some rows. Given values are once, few, many or a class for expanded clones.

j_call	clone_size	v_call	d_call	cdr3_nt	cdr3_aa
TRBJ2-7	.	TRBV4-1	.	TGCGCCAGCAGCCCCCAGGAATCCGGGGAGAACGCATACGAGCAGTACTTC	CASSPQESGENAYEQYF
TRBJ1-2	.	TRBV7-9	TRBD1	TGTGCCAGCAGCTTGGGGACAGGGAATGGCTACACCTTC	CASSLGTGNGYTF
TRBJ1-2	few	TRBV7-9	.	TGTGCCAGCAGCTTGGGGGTCCCCTCTAACTATGGCTACACCTTC	CASSLGVPSNYGYTF
TRBJ2-5	.	TRBV7-6	.	TGTGCCAGCAGCTTAGTTTTGGGTACGACCCAGTACTTC	CASSLVLGTTQYF
TRBJ1-1	once	TRBV20-1	.	TGCAGTGCTCCGAGTTCCTCCACAGGGCGGTTAGCTGAAGCTTTCTTT	CSAPSSSTGRLAEAFF
TRBJ2-1	.	TRBV5-5	.	TGTGCCAGCAGCTTGGACAGTTCGGAATCAGTCTACAATGAGCAGTTCTTC	CASSLDSSESVYNEQFF
TRBJ2-1	few	TRBV5-6	TRBD2	TGTGCCAGCAGCCAGGGACTAGCGGGAAAGGAGCAGTTCTTC	CASSQGLAGKEQFF
TRBJ2-7	few	TRBV5-4	.	TGTGCCAGCAGCTCCATTATGGGCGAGCAGTACTTC	CASSSIMGEQYF
TRBJ2-1	many	TRBV12-3/TRBV12-4	.	TGTGCCAGCAGTATGACAGGTGAACAGGGAGTCAATGAGCAGTTCTTC	CASSMTGEQGVNEQFF
TRBJ1-1	few	TRBV7-9	.	TGTGCCAGCAGTTACCAGGGAGGCGCTGAAGCTTTCTTT	CASSYQGGAEAFF
TRBJ2-4	few	TRBV20-1	.	TGCAGTGCTAGAGATAGTGGTGCCAAAAACATTCAGTACTTC	CSARDSGAKNIQYF
TRBJ1-1	few	TRBV29-1	.	TGCAGCGTAGGGGCCCCGAACACTGAAGCTTTCTTT	CSVGAPNTEAFF
TRBJ2-2	.	TRBV6-6	.	TGTGCCAGCAGTTACTCGAGTGACAGATTTACCGGGGAGCTGTTTTTT	CASSYSSDRFTGELFF
TRBJ1-1	few	TRBV3-1	TRBD1	TGTGCCAGCAGCCAACGTACAGGGGGCTGGACTGAAGCTTTCTTT	CASSQRTGGWTEAFF
TRBJ2-2	few	TRBV6-5	TRBD1	TGTGCCAGCAGCCTTCGGGACAGGGCCCAACCCAGGGAGCTGTTTTTT	CASSLRDRAQPRELFF
TRBJ2-2	many	TRBV20-1	TRBD2	TGCAGTGCTAGGGGTTCACTAGCGGGGGAGAACACCGGGGAGCTGTTTTTT	CSARGSLAGENTGELFF
TRBJ2-4	few	TRBV2	TRBD2	TGTGCCAGCAGTGAAATGGCTAGCGGGGCCAGGACAAAAAACATTCAGTACTTC	CASSEMASGARTKNIQYF
TRBJ2-1	few	TRBV4-3	.	TGCGCCAGCAGCCCGGGAGCAAGCGTCAATGAGCAGTTCTTC	CASSPGASVNEQFF
TRBJ2-1	few	TRBV6-4	.	TGTGCCAGCGGTAGCGGCTCCTACAATGAGCAGTTCTTC	CASGSGSYNEQFF
TRBJ2-2	.	TRBV5-1	.	TGCGCCAGCAGCGGGGCAGGTCAAACCGGGGAGCTGTTTTTT	CASSGAGQTGELFF
TRBJ2-7	.	TRBV15	.	TGTGCCACCAGCAGGGCCGGGAGAACCGCCGACGAGCAGTACTTC	CATSRAGRTADEQYF
TRBJ2-5	few	TRBV5-4	.	TGTGCCAGCAGCTATTGGGGGGGCCTAGAGACCCAGTACTTC	CASSYWGGLETQYF
TRBJ2-1	.	TRBV12-3/TRBV12-4	.	TGTGCCAGCAGTTTAGTGGTTTCTGAGCAGTTCTTC	CASSLVVSEQFF
TRBJ2-6	many	TRBV6-5	.	TGTGCCAGCAGAATTGACGGCAGCTCTGGGGCCAACGTCCTGACTTTC	CASRIDGSSGANVLTF
TRBJ2-1	.	TRBV5-1	TRBD1	TGCGCCAGCAGCTCAGCGCAGGGGGTCAGCTCCTACAATGAGCAGTTCTTC	CASSSAQGVSSYNEQFF
TRBJ2-1	.	TRBV5-1	.	TGCGCCAGCAGCCCCCCCGCGGGTGAGCAGTTCTTC	CASSPPAGEQFF
TRBJ2-3	.	TRBV7-9	TRBD1	TGTGCCAGCAGCAGATCTGGACAGGGGAGCACAGATACGCAGTATTTT	CASSRSGQGSTDTQYF
TRBJ2-1	.	TRBV7-8	.	TGTGCCAGCAGCTTAGGGTGGGGGCCCCGGTTCGCTGAGCAGTTCTTC	CASSLGWGPRFAEQFF
TRBJ2-7	.	TRBV2	.	TGTGCCAGCGGGGCGGGCTACGAGCAGTACTTC	CASGAGYEQYF
TRBJ2-5	.	TRBV7-3	.	TGTGCCAGCAGCTTAAGCCATGGGGAGACCCAGTACTTC	CASSLSHGETQYF
TRBJ2-5	.	TRBV7-9	TRBD2	TGTGCCAGCAGCGGCCTTCTAGCGGGGGGCCCCCAAGAGACCCAGTACTTC	CASSGLLAGGPQETQYF
TRBJ1-1	once	TRBV6-6	.	TGTGCCAGCAGTTTCCCGGAGGCAGGGAGGGACACTGAAGCTTTCTTT	CASSFPEAGRDTEAFF
TRBJ2-1	once	TRBV14	.	TGTGCCAGCAGCCCAAGATCCCCGAATGAGCAGTTCTTC	CASSPRSPNEQFF
TRBJ2-1	.	TRBV6-4	TRBD2	TGTGCCAGCGCTAGAGTTAGCGGGGGGACCCATGAGCAGTTCTTC	CASARVSGGTHEQFF
TRBJ1-2	.	TRBV4-3	TRBD1	TGCGCCAGCAGCCAACCAGGACAGGGGGACTATGGCTACACCTTC	CASSQPGQGDYGYTF
TRBJ1-6	once	TRBV4-1	TRBD1	TGCGCCAGCAGCCAAGCTGCGACAGGGAACTATAATTCACCCCTCCACTTT	CASSQAATGNYNSPLHF
TRBJ2-6	.	TRBV20-1	.	TGCAGTGCTAGGGACCCCGTAGTATCTGGGGCCAACGTCCTGACTTTC	CSARDPVVSGANVLTF
TRBJ1-1	.	TRBV12-3/TRBV12-4	.	TGTGCCAGCAGTTACCAGGGGATCGGTGAAGCTTTCTTT	CASSYQGIGEAFF
TRBJ2-5	few	TRBV6-2/TRBV6-3	.	TGTGCCAGCACCGACCCAGCGACAGGACGCCAAGAGACCCAGTACTTC	CASTDPATGRQETQYF
TRBJ2-2	.	TRBV12-3/TRBV12-4	TRBD1	TGTGCCAGCAGTGGAGACGGGACAGCCCTCGCCGGGGAGCTGTTTTTT	CASSGDGTALAGELFF
TRBJ1-2	few	TRBV20-1	TRBD1	TGCAGTGCTAGAGGGCCACAGGGGATAATGTATGGCTACACCTTC	CSARGPQGIMYGYTF